This TCR beta chain appears in the sequencing data of a study of PD-L1 blockade in urothelial cancer. About the study: Counts from blood samples showed a median of roughly 140,000 T cells.

Synthetic analogs of TCR templates were spiked into every PCR. The table came from immunoSEQ multiplex PCR; TCRdb's copy has only in-frame clones and leaves some out. The data show some 71,000 clones, 70% to 90% seen once. Time point meaning: pretreatment peripheral blood. This clone was seen only once. Per the germline V gene, CDR1 is SQVTM and CDR2 is ANQGSEA. Losses at the gene ends were 6 bases for V and 3 bases for J; bases not matched to a gene: 7. The CDR3 spans 14 residues. The chain links TRBV29-1 to TRBJ2-7; 11 positions match TRBD1. This receptor was taken from a man aged 40-49 years with urothelial cancer. Material: PBMCs, obtained around atezolizumab (anti-PD-L1) treatment. The CDR3 protein is CSVVGTGGRYEQYF. In DNA, the CDR3 is TGCAGCGTAGTAGGGACAGGGGGTCGCTACGAGCAGTACTTC.